The text below deals with one TCR beta chain. Per germline, CDR1 MNHNS and CDR2 SASEGT. The CDR3 is made up of 14 amino acids. The V gene end was trimmed by 8 bases and the J gene end by 5 bases; junction bases not matched to a gene: 8. The data originate from a study of OX40 agonist ivuxolimab in advanced cancers. Only in-frame clones appear in the TCRdb table, and some are missing; sequencing was by immunoSEQ multiplex PCR. The data hold approximately 72,000 clones, with 75% to 85% observed a single time. The sequence came from an adult with an advanced solid tumor such as melanoma, head and neck, liver or kidney cancer. The sequencing used CD4+ or CD8+ T cells sorted from blood, collected in a trial of the OX40 agonist ivuxolimab. The chain recombines TRBV6-1 with TRBJ2-1, with 8 bases matching TRBD1. CDR3 loop: CASHLGTGHNEQFF. The CDR3, as DNA: TGTGCCAGCCATCTGGGGACAGGTCACAATGAGCAGTTCTTC.